Described below is a single TCR beta chain sequence and its context. This record belongs to a study of T cell changes during pregnancy in multiple sclerosis. The CDR3 contains 13 residues. V was pared by 4 bases and J by 3 bases, with 3 bases of the junction left unmatched. In germline, CDR1 is SGDLS, CDR2 YYNGEE. The data were produced by immunoSEQ multiplex PCR, yet TCRdb's version contains in-frame clones alone and is incomplete. The sample has tens of thousands of clones; around 93% are singletons. The TCR comes from a female donor with multiple sclerosis, enrolled in a pregnancy study. Sequencing used CD4+ T cells from peripheral blood mononuclear cells, obtained in the third trimester of pregnancy. This chain uses TRBV9 with TRBJ2-7; 8 bases match TRBD1. The CDR3, as DNA: TGTGCCAGCAGCACCGGACAGGGCTACGAGCAGTACTTC. This sequence encodes CASSTGQGYEQYF.